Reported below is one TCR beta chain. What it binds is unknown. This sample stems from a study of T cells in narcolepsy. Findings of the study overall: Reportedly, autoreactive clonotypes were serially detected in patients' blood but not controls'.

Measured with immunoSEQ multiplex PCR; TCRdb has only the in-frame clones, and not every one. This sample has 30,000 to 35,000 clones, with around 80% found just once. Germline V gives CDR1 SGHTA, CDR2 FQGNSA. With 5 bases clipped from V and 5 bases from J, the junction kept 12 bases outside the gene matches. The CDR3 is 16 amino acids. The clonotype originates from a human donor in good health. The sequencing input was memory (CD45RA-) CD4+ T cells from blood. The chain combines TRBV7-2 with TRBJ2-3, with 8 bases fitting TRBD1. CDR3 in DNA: TGTGCCAGCAGCCGCACCCAGGGGGCCGGCGGAGATACGCAGTATTTT. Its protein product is CASSRTQGAGGDTQYF.